The entry below gives a single T cell receptor (beta chain) sequence along with its context. Its target is not known. This entry is derived from a study of human T cells and chemical hapten exposure. Study in general: Across its approximately 25 weeks, the study gave patients weekly diphenylcyclopropenone doses to the scalp.

Study results and caveats: It was expanded TCRs that formed significantly more large CDR3 similarity clusters than controls did.

One entry per CDR3 protein, called by TCRdb with MiXCR from the RACE reads. The repertoire holds about 170,000 distinct CDR3 sequences, with about a quarter as singletons. As to time point: patch test 3, about 24 weeks after DPC sensitization. Sample treatment: therapeutic diphenylcyclopropenone sensitization with weekly scalp DPC. RNA extraction used unfractionated whole blood as the source of total RNA. This specimen was whole blood, taken in connection with sensitization to the hapten diphenylcyclopropenone (DPC). The TCR comes from a woman aged 18-35 years with alopecia areata. Some clones in this sample may be carry-over from other donors' samples.

The CDR3 DNA sequence: TGCGCCAGCAGCCAGCCACAGGGGACCCAGTACTTC. Protein sequence: CASSQPQGTQYF. The chain joins TRBV4-1 to TRBJ2-5, with a possible D match to TRBD1 (6 bases). V was clipped by 3 bases and J by 7 bases, with 9 bases between them. Germline V gives CDR1 MGHRA, CDR2 YSYEKL. CDR3 length: 12 amino acids.